What follows describes a single T cell receptor delta chain. One end of the junction does not line up with germline, which may come from a read error. TCRdb processed the RT-PCR reads again with the CATT caller. The repertoire has over 2,500 delta-chain clones, 8.8% of them found once; the top ten carry 8% to 9.5%. The data belong to a study of gamma-delta T cells after stem cell transplantation. Germline CDR1 reads GEAIGNYY; CDR2 reads EKD. The CDR3 length is 21 residues. The sequencing sample was made of gamma-delta T cells. The chain uses TRDV2 and TRDJ3; 13 bases map to TRDD3. The source of this sequence is a human donor. It is not recorded whose cells these are; they may come from a transplant donor. This CDR3 is CACDTVLGDTPGSWGTRQMFF. The CDR3 nucleotides read TGTGCCTGTGACACCGTACTGGGGGATACGCCCGGCTCCTGGGGCACCCGACAGATGTTTTTC.